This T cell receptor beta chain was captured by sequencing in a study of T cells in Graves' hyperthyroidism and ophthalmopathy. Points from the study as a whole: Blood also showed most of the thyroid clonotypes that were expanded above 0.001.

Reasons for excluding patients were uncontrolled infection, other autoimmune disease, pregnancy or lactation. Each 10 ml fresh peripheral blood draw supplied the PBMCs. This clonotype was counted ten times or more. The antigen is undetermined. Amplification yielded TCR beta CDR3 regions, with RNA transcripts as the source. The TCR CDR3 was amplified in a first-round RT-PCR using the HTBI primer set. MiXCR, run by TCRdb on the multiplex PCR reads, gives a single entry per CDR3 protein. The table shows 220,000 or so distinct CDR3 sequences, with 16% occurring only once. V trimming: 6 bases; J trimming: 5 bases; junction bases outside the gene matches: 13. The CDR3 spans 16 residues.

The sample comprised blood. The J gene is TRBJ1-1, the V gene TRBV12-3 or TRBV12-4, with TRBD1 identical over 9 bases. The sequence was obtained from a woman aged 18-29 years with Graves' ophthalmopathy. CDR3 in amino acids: CASSHRQGVWLTEAFF. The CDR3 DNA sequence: TGTGCCAGCAGCCACAGACAGGGGGTATGGTTGACTGAAGCTTTCTTT.